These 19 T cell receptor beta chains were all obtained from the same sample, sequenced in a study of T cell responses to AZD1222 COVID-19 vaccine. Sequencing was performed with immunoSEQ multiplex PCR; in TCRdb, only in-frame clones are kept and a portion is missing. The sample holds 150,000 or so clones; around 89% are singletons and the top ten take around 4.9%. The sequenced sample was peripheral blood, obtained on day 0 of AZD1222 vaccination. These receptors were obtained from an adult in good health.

CDR3 bases: TGTGCCAGCAGTCCGGAAAACACCATATATTTT. Translation: CASSPENTIYF. This chain joins TRBV2 and TRBJ1-3; unclear D gene. Germline-derived CDR1 and CDR2 are SNHLY and FYNNEI. V shed 5 bases and J shed 6 bases, with 5 bases lying between them. The CDR3 is 11 amino acids. Variable domain in full (rest from reference TRBV2 and TRBJ1-3): EPEVTQTPSHQVTQMGQEVILRCVPISNHLYFYWYRQILGQKVEFLVSFYNNEISEKSEIFDDQFSVERPDGSNFTLKIRSTKLEDSAMYFCASSPENTIYFGEGSWLTVV.

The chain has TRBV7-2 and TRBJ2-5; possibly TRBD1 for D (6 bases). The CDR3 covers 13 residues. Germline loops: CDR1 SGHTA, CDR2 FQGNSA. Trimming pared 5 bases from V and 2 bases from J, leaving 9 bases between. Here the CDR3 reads CASSPDSQETQYF. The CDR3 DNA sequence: TGTGCCAGCAGCCCGGACAGTCAAGAGACCCAGTACTTC.

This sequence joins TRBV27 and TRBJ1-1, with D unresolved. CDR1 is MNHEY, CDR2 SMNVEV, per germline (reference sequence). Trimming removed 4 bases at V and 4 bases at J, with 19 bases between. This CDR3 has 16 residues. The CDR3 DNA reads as TGTGCCAGCAGTTCCCGGGTGGCTTTGTTAGGCACTGAAGCTTTCTTT. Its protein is CASSSRVALLGTEAFF.

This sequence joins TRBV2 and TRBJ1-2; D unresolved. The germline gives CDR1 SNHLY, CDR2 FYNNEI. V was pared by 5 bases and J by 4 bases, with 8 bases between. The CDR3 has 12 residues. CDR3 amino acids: CASSLGSYGYTF. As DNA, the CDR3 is TGTGCCAGCAGTCTCGGCAGCTATGGCTACACCTTC.

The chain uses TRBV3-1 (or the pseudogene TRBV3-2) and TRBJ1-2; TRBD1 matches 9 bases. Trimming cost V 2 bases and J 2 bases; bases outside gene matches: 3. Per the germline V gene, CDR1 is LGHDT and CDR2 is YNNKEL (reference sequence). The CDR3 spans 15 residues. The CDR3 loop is CASSQKGTGNYGYTF. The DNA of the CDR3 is TGTGCCAGCAGCCAAAAAGGGACAGGGAACTATGGCTACACCTTC.

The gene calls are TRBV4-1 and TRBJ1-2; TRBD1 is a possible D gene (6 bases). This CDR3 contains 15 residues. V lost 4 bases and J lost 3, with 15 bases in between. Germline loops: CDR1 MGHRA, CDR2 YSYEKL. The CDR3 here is CASSPSETGYYGYTF. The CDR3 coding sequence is TGCGCCAGCAGCCCATCCGAGACAGGCTACTATGGCTACACCTTC.

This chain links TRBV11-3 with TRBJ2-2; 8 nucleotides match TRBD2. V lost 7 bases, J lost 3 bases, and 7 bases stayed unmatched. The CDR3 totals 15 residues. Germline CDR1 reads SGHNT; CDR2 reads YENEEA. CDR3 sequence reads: CASNKAGVDTGELFF. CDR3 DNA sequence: TGTGCCAGCAATAAAGCGGGAGTTGACACCGGGGAGCTGTTTTTT.

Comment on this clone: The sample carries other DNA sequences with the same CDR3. CDR3 region: CASSPGDYGYTF. The CDR3 DNA sequence: TGTGCCAGCAGCCCGGGGGACTATGGCTACACCTTC. The genes are TRBV7-9 and TRBJ1-2, with a possible D match to TRBD1 (5 bases). V shed 5 bases and J shed 3 bases, with 7 bases lying between them. CDR1 SEHNR and CDR2 FQNEAQ come from the germline V gene (reference sequence). The CDR3 runs to 12 residues.

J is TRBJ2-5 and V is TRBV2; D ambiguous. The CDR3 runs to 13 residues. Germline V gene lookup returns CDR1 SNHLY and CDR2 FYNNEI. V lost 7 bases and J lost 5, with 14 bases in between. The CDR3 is CASTKGMRETQYF. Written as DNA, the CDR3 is TGTGCCAGCACTAAGGGAATGCGGGAGACCCAGTACTTC.

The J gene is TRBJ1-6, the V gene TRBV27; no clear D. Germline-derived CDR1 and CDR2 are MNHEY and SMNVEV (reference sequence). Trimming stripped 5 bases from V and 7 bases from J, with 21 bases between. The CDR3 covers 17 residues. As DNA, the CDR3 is TGTGCCAGCAGTGCCACCAAGGCGGCCGAATTGAATTCACCCCTCCACTTT. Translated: CASSATKAAELNSPLHF.

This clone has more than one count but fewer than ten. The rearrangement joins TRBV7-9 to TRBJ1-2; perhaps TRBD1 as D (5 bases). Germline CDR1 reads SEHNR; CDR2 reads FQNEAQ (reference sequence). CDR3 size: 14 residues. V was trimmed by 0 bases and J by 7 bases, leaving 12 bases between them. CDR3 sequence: CASSLARGDAGYTF. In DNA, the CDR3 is TGTGCCAGCAGCTTAGCGAGAGGGGACGCTGGCTACACCTTC.

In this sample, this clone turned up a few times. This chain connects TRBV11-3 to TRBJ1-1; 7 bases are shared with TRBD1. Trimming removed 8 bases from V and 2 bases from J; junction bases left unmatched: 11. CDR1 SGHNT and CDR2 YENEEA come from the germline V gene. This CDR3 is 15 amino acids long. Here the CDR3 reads CASGVMGQINTEAFF. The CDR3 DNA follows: TGTGCCAGCGGAGTGATGGGACAGATCAACACTGAAGCTTTCTTT.

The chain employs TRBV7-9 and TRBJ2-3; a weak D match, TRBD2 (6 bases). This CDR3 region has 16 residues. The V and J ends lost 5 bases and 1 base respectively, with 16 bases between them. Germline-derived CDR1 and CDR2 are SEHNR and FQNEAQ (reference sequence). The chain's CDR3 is CASSPGSGSGTDTQYF. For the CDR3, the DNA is TGTGCCAGCAGCCCCGGGTCCGGGAGCGGCACAGATACGCAGTATTTT.

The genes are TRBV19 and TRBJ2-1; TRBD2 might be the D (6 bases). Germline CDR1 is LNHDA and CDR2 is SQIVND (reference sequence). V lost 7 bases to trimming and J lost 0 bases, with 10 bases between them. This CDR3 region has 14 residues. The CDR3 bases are TGTGCCAGTAATCGGGGGAGCTCCTACAATGAGCAGTTCTTC. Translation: CASNRGSSYNEQFF.

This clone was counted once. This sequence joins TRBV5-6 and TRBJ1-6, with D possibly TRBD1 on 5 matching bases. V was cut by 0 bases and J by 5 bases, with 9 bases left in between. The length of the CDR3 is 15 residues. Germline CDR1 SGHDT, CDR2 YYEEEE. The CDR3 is CASSLAGGDNSPLHF. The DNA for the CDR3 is TGTGCCAGCAGCTTGGCGGGGGGTGATAATTCACCCCTCCACTTT.

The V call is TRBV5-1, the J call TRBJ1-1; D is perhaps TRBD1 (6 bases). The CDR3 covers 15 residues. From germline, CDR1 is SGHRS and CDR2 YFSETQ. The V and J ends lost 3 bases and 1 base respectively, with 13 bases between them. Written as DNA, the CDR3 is TGCGCCAGCAGCTACCCCCAGGGGAGGAACACTGAAGCTTTCTTT. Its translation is CASSYPQGRNTEAFF.

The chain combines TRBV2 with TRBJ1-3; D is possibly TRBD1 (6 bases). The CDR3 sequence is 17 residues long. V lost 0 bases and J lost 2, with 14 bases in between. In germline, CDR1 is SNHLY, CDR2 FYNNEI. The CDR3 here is CASSEARTGSAGNTIYF. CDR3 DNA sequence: TGTGCCAGCAGTGAAGCTAGAACAGGGAGCGCTGGAAACACCATATATTTT.

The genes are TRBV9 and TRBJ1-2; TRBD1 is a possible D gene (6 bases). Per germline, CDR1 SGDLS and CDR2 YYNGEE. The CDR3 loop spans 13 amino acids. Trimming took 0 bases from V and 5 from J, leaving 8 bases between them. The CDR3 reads CASSVEQGYGYTF. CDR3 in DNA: TGTGCCAGCAGCGTAGAACAGGGATATGGCTACACCTTC.

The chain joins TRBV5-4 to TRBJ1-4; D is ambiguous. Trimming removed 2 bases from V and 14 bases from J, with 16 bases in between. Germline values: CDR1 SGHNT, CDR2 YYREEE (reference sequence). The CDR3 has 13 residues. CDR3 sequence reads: CASSFQDQGRLFF. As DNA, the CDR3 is TGTGCCAGCAGCTTCCAGGACCAAGGAAGGCTGTTTTTT.